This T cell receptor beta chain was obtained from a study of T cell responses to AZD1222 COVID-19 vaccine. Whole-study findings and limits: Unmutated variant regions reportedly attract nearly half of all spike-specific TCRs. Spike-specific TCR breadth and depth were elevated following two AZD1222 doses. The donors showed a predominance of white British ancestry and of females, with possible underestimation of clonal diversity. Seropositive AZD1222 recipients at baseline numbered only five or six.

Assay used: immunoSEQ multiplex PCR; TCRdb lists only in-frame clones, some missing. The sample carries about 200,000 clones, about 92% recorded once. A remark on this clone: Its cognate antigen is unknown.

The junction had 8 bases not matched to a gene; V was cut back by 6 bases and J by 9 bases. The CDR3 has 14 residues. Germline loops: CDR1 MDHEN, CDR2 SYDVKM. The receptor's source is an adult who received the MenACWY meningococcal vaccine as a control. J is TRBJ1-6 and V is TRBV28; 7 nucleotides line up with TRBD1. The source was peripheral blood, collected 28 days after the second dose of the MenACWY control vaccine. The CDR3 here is CASSPPGGGSPLHF. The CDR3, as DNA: TGTGCCAGCAGCCCTCCAGGGGGAGGTTCACCCCTCCACTTT.